This T cell receptor beta chain was found in a study of T-cell memory formation after mild COVID-19. Whole-study context: TCR clusters mostly belonged to single donors. Study-level results: Day 15 to 85 contracting clones showed balanced CD4/CD8; later expanders leaned CD4+. Chiefly within CM and EM were the contracting CD4+ clones; CD8+ ones were within EMRA. The appearance of some responding clones in pre-infection memory suggested that cross-reactive memory joined.

The CDR3 length is 13 residues. Deletions cut 2 bases from V and 7 bases from J, with 11 bases between. TCRdb reprocessed the 5' RACE reads with MiXCR, giving one entry per CDR3 protein. The data show approximately 99,000 distinct CDR3 sequences, roughly 19% seen once. On this clonotype itself: What it binds is not known.

Sequences were obtained from PBMCs or a T cell subset sorted from them (not recorded which). The chain has TRBV12-3 or TRBV12-4 and TRBJ2-5; tentatively, D is TRBD1 (5 bases). The sequence came from a young man who had mild COVID-19 (a few samples of this study predate the infection). Cell type and time point are not known. This CDR3 is CASSLQGGVTQYF. The CDR3 nucleotides are TGTGCCAGCAGTTTACAGGGCGGCGTGACCCAGTACTTC.